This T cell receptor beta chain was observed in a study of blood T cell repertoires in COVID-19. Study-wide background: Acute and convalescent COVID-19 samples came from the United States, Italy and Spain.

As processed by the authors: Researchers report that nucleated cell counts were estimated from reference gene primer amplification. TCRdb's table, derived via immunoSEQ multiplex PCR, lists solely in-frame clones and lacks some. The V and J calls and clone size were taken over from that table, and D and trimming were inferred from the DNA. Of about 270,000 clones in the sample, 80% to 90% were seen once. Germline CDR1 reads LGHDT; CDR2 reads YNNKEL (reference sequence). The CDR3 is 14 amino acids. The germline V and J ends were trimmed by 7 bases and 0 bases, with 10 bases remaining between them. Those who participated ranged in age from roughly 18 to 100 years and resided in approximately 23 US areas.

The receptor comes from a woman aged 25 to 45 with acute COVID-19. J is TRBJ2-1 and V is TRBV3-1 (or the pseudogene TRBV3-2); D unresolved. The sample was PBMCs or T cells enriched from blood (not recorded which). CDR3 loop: CASTPAGSYNEQFF. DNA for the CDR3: TGTGCCAGCACCCCCGCCGGCTCCTACAATGAGCAGTTCTTC.